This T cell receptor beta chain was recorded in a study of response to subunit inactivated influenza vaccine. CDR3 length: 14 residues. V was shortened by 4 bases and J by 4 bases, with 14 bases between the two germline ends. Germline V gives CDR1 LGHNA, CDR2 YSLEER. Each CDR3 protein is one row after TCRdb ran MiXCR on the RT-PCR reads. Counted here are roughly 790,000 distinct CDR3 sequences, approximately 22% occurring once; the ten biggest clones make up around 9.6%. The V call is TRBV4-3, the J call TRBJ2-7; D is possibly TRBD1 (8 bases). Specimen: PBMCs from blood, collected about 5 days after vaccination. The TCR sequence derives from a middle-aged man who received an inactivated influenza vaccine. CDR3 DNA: TGCGCCAGCAGCCCACAACAGGGGGGGTACGAGCAGTACTTC. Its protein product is CASSPQQGGYEQYF.